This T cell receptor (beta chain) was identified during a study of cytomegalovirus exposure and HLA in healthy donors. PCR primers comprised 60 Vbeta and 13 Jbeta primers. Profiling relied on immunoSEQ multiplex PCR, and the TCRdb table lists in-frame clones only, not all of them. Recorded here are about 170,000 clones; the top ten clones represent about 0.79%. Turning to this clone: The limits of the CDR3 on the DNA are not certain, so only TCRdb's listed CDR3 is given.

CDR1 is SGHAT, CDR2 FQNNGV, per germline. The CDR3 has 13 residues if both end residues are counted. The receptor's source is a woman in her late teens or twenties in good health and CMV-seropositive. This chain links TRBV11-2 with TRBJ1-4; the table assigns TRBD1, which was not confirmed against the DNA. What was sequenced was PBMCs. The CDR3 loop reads CASSLRTELNCFF.